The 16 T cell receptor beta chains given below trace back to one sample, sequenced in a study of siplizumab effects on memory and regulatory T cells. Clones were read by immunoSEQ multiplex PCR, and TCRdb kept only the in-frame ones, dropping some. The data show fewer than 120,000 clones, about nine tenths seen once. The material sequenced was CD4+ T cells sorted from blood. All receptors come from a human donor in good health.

CDR3 nucleotide sequence: TGTGCCAGCAGTACAGAGTTCGGGGAGACCCAGTACTTC. Protein: CASSTEFGETQYF. The chain uses TRBV6-5 and TRBJ2-5; D is unclear. Deletions cut 5 bases from V and 5 bases from J, with 12 bases between. The germline gives CDR1 MNHEY, CDR2 SVGAGI. The length of the CDR3 is 13 residues.

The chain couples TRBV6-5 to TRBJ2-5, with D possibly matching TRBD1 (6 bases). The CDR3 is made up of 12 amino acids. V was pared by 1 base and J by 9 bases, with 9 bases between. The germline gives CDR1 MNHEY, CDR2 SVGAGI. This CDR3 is CASSYLKGAQYF. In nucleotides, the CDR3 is TGTGCCAGCAGTTACTTGAAGGGGGCCCAGTACTTC.

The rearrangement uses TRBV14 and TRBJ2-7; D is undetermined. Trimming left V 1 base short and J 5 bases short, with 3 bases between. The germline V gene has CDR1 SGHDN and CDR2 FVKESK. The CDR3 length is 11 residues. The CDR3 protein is CASSQANEQYF. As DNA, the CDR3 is TGTGCCAGCAGCCAAGCAAACGAGCAGTACTTC.

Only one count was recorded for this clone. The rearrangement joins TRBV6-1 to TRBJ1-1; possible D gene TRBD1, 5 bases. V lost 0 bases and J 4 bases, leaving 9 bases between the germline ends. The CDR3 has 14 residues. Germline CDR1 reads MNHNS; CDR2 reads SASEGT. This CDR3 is CASSEAAGGTEAFF. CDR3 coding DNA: TGTGCCAGCAGTGAAGCTGCCGGGGGCACTGAAGCTTTCTTT.

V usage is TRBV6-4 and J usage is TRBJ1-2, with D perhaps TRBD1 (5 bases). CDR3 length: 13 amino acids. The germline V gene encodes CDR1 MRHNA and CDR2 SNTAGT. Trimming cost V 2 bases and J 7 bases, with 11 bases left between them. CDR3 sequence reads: CASSDRGASGYTF. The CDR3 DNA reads TGTGCCAGCAGTGACAGGGGAGCGTCTGGCTACACCTTC.

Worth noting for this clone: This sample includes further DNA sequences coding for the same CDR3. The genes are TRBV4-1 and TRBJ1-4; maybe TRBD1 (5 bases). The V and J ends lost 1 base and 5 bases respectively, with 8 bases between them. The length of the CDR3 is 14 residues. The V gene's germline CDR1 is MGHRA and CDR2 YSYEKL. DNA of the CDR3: TGCGCCAGCAGCCAAGGCCAGGGAAATGAAAAACTGTTTTTT. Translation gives CASSQGQGNEKLFF.

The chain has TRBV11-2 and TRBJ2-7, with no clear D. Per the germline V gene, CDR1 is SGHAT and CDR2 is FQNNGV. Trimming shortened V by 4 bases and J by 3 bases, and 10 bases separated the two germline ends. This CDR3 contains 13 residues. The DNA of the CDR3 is TGTGCCAGCAGCTCGCGAGCCGGCTACGAGCAGTACTTC. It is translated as CASSSRAGYEQYF.

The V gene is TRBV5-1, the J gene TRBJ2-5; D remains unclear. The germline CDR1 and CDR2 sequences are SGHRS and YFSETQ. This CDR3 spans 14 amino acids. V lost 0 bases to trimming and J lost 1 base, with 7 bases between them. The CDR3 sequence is CASSLVPAQETQYF. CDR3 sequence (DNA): TGCGCCAGCAGCTTGGTACCGGCCCAAGAGACCCAGTACTTC.

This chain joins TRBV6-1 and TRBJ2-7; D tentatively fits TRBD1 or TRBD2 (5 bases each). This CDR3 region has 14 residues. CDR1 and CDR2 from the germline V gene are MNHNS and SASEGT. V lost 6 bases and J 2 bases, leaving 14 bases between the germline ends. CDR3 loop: CASRLRDGAYEQYF. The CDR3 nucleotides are TGTGCCAGCAGGTTACGGGACGGAGCCTACGAGCAGTACTTC.

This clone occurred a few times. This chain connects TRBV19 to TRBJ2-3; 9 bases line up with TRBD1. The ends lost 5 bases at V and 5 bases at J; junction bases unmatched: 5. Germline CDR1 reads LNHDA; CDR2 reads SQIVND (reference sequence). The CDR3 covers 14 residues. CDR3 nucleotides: TGTGCCAGTAGTTCACAGGGGGCCGGAGATACGCAGTATTTT. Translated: CASSSQGAGDTQYF.

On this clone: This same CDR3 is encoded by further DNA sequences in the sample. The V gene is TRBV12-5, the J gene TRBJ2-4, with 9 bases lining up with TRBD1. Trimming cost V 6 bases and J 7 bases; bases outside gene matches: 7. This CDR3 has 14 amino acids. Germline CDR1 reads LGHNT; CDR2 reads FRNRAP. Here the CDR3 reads CASGLTGGRNIQYF. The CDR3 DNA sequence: TGTGCTAGTGGCCTTACAGGGGGCAGGAACATTCAGTACTTC.

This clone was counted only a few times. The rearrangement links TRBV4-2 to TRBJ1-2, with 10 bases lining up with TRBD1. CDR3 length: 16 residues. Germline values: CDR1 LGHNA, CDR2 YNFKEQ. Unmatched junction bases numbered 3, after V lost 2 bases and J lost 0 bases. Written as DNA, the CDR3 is TGTGCCAGCAGCCAATCCGGGACAGGGGCTAACTATGGCTACACCTTC. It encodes CASSQSGTGANYGYTF.

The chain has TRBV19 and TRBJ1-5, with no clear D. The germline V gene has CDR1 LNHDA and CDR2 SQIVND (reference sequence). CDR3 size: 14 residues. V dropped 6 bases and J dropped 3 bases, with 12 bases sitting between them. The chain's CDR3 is CASSQGRINQPQHF. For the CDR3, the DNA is TGTGCCAGTAGCCAAGGACGGATCAATCAGCCCCAGCATTTT.

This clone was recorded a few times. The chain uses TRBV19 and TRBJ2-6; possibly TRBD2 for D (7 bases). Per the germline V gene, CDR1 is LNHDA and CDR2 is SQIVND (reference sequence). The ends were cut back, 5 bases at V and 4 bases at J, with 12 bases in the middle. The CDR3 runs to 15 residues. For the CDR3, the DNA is TGTGCCAGTAGTCCCGGGGGGCCAGGGGCCAACGTCCTGACTTTC. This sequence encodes CASSPGGPGANVLTF.

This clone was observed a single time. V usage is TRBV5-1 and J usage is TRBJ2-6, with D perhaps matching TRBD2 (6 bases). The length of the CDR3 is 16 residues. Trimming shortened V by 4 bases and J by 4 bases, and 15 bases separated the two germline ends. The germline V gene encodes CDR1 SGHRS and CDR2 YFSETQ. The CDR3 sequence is CASSPTRSYGANVLTF. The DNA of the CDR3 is TGCGCCAGCAGCCCGACTAGGTCCTACGGGGCCAACGTCCTGACTTTC.

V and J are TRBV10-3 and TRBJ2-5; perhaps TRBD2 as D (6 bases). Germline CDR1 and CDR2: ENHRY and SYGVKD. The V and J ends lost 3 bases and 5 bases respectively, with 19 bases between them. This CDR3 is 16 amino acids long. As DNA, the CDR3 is TGTGCCATCAGTGAAGGACGAAAGGGAGGTTGGGAGACCCAGTACTTC. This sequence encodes CAISEGRKGGWETQYF.